Following are 2 T cell receptor beta chains from one sample sequenced in a study (dated by TCRdb to the mid-2010s). Library preparation used 5' RACE. TCRdb shows the sequencer as Illumina MiSeq. Using fastp at Q25 and MiXCR, TCRdb reprocessed the public reads and kept productive beta chains. Identical CDR3 protein sequences are pooled into one entry, listed with their most common genes and DNA. This sample lists approximately 40,000 distinct CDR3 sequences; less than 25% were detected once. Approximately 4% of the sample goes to the ten largest clones. Tregs were isolated as CD4+CD25+CD127-/low cells. The sample taken for sequencing was Tregs sorted from blood. Receptors originate from a female donor with breast cancer.

With regard to this clonotype: The junction departs from the called germline gene at one end, perhaps through a read error. V usage is TRBV12-3 or TRBV12-4 and J usage is TRBJ2-7; a weak D match, TRBD2 (7 bases). The CDR3 loop spans 15 amino acids. The CDR3 is CANSAAGVAGYEQYF. The CDR3 coding sequence is TGTGCCAACAGTGCAGCAGGGGTAGCGGGCTACGAGCAGTACTTC.

This clonotype was counted a single time. One junction end disagrees with the germline gene, perhaps due to a read error. This chain uses TRBV3-1 with TRBJ2-3; possibly TRBD2 for D (5 bases). Germline values: CDR1 LGHDT, CDR2 YNNKEL (reference sequence). This CDR3 contains 14 residues. This CDR3 reads CASSQKDSVVRQNF. In DNA, the CDR3 is TGTGCCAGCAGCCAAAAGGATAGCGTCGTGAGGCAGAATTTT.